This T cell receptor beta chain was sequenced for a study of blood T cell repertoires in COVID-19. The protocol was immunoSEQ multiplex PCR, while the TCRdb copy is restricted to in-frame clones and leaves out a portion. The sample has approximately 45,000 clones, 73% seen once; the top ten hold around 60%. The germline CDR1 and CDR2 sequences are MDHEN and SYDVKM. V lost 3 bases and J lost 12; bases outside the gene matches: 7. There are 12 residues in the CDR3. The TCR was taken from a man older than 75 with acute or convalescent COVID-19. This chain joins TRBV28 and TRBJ1-1, with TRBD1 matching over 7 bases. Sequenced input: peripheral blood. For the CDR3, the DNA is TGTGCCAGCAGTTTGGTACGGGACAGAACTTTCTTT. Protein sequence: CASSLVRDRTFF.